Following are 24 T cell receptor beta chains from one sample sequenced in a study of blood T cell repertoires in COVID-19 (dated by TCRdb to the early 2020s). The library was prepared using the immunoSEQ multiplex PCR assay. Not all clones reach the TCRdb copy of this immuneACCESS table, which keeps in-frame sequences only. Checked studies attribute under half of the gap to unresolved V genes and leave the rest unexplained. The sample yields more than 150,000 clones; around 86% were counted once. Under 0.65% of the sample is held by the ten biggest clonotypes. The sequenced sample consisted of peripheral blood. The receptors come from a man between 60 and 75 years old with COVID-19, enrolled during active disease.

The rearrangement uses TRBV4-3 and TRBJ2-7; D gene unclear. The CDR3 contains 16 residues. V was shortened by 1 base and J by 2 bases, with 15 bases between the two germline ends. Per germline, CDR1 LGHNA and CDR2 YSLEER. Written as DNA, the CDR3 is TGCGCCAGCAGCCAAGCCCGCGGCACCCGTGCCTACGAGCAGTACTTC. Residues: CASSQARGTRAYEQYF.

This chain uses TRBV28 with TRBJ1-4; 8 nucleotides line up with TRBD1. Germline loops: CDR1 MDHEN, CDR2 SYDVKM. This CDR3 spans 14 amino acids. The V segment lost 5 bases and the J segment 7 bases; nucleotides outside the gene matches: 6. This CDR3 reads CASSIQGASEKLFF. CDR3 coding DNA: TGTGCCAGCAGTATCCAGGGGGCGAGTGAAAAACTGTTTTTT.

This chain joins TRBV28 and TRBJ1-5; 7 bases line up with TRBD1. The CDR3 is 14 residues long. Trimming at V came to 1 base and at J to 9 bases, leaving 6 bases not matched to a gene. In germline, CDR1 is MDHEN, CDR2 SYDVKM. The CDR3 DNA follows: TGTGCCAGCAGTTTATATCAGGGACAGTCGCCCCAGCATTTT. Translating gives CASSLYQGQSPQHF.

The chain employs TRBV9 and TRBJ1-6; D unresolved. The germline V gene encodes CDR1 SGDLS and CDR2 YYNGEE. Trimming pared 0 bases from V and 9 bases from J, leaving 13 bases between. The CDR3 totals 15 residues. As DNA, the CDR3 is TGTGCCAGCAGCGTAGCGGGAGCAAGCAGTTCACCCCTCCACTTT. It translates to CASSVAGASSSPLHF.

This clone was seen more than once but under ten times. The chain recombines TRBV18 with TRBJ1-1, with D unclear. The CDR3 totals 13 residues. Germline assignment: CDR1 KGHSH and CDR2 LQKENI. The V and J ends lost 3 bases and 4 bases respectively, with 9 bases between them. DNA of the CDR3: TGTGCCAGCTCACCCACCCCGAGCACTGAAGCTTTCTTT. It codes for CASSPTPSTEAFF.

The V call is TRBV10-3, the J call TRBJ2-7, with D perhaps matching TRBD1 (6 bases). The CDR3 totals 11 residues. Germline V gene data show CDR1 as ENHRY and CDR2 as SYGVKD. V dropped 6 bases and J dropped 6 bases, with 9 bases sitting between them. CDR3 bases: TGTGCCATCAGCACAGGGCCCGAGCAGTACTTC. This gives the protein CAISTGPEQYF.

The gene calls are TRBV11-3 and TRBJ2-1; 7 nucleotides align to TRBD2. The V segment lost 5 bases and the J segment 3 bases; nucleotides outside the gene matches: 7. There are 15 residues in the CDR3. Germline lookup yields CDR1 SGHNT and CDR2 YENEEA. In nucleotides, the CDR3 is TGTGCCAGCAGCCCAAGCGGGACCCTCTACAATGAGCAGTTCTTC. Encoded protein: CASSPSGTLYNEQFF.

The CDR3 loop is CASSIVDTGGVNEQFF. Here the CDR3 DNA reads TGTGCCAGTAGTATAGTTGACACAGGGGGGGTAAATGAGCAGTTCTTC. J is TRBJ2-1 and V is TRBV19; maybe TRBD1 (8 bases). The germline CDR1 and CDR2 sequences are LNHDA and SQIVND (reference sequence). The CDR3 is 16 amino acids. V lost 1 base to trimming and J lost 7 bases, with 17 bases between them.

The genes are TRBV5-4 and TRBJ1-1; 11 bases match TRBD1. V lost 5 bases and J lost 7; bases outside the gene matches: 7. The CDR3 consists of 14 residues. CDR1 and CDR2 (germline): SGHNT, YYREEE (reference sequence). CDR3: CASRFGQGAGEAFF. The CDR3 nucleotides read TGTGCCAGCAGATTCGGACAGGGGGCTGGTGAAGCTTTCTTT.

V usage is TRBV7-2 and J usage is TRBJ2-5; D is uncertain. Trimming took 0 bases from V and 4 from J, leaving 6 bases between them. Germline-derived CDR1 and CDR2 are SGHTA and FQGNSA. The CDR3 covers 13 residues. CDR3 region: CASSLAGLETQYF. DNA for the CDR3: TGTGCCAGCAGCTTAGCTGGGCTAGAGACCCAGTACTTC.

To note about this clone: The sample has other DNA sequences that encode this CDR3 too. The chain is built from TRBV3-1 (or the pseudogene TRBV3-2) and TRBJ1-2; D might be TRBD1 (5 bases). The CDR3 spans 15 residues. Germline loops: CDR1 LGHDT, CDR2 YNNKEL (reference sequence). V was cut by 1 base and J by 4 bases, with 13 bases left in between. Written as DNA, the CDR3 is TGTGCCAGCAGCCAAGTGTCGCAGGGCCCCTATGGCTACACCTTC. This gives the protein CASSQVSQGPYGYTF.

This chain links TRBV24-1 with TRBJ2-1, with 7 bases that match TRBD1. The germline CDR1 and CDR2 sequences are KGHDR and SFDVKD. V shed 6 bases, J shed 8 bases, and the junction held 12 bases outside the gene matches. This CDR3 spans 15 amino acids. The DNA for the CDR3 is TGTGCCACCAGTTACAGGGGTACGGGGTTGGATGAGCAGTTCTTC. Translating gives CATSYRGTGLDEQFF.

This sequence joins TRBV6-5 and TRBJ1-6; the D gene is possibly TRBD1 (6 bases). In germline, CDR1 is MNHEY, CDR2 SVGAGI. Trimming left V 6 bases short and J 9 bases short, with 18 bases between. There are 15 residues in the CDR3. CDR3 nucleotides: TGTGCCAGCAGGGACAGCTTGGAAGGGCCTTCACCCCTCCACTTT. Its translation is CASRDSLEGPSPLHF.

The V call is TRBV5-1, the J call TRBJ1-1; D not certain. The CDR3 runs 14 residues. Germline values: CDR1 SGHRS, CDR2 YFSETQ. The germline V and J ends were trimmed by 0 bases and 4 bases, with 10 bases remaining between them. The CDR3 region has the DNA TGCGCCAGCAGCTTGGGATCCGGGAGCACTGAAGCTTTCTTT. The encoded protein is CASSLGSGSTEAFF.

In its sample, this clone was seen once. V and J are TRBV18 and TRBJ1-4, with 7 bases that match TRBD1. With V trimmed by 4 bases and J by 5 bases, 1 base remained unmatched. This CDR3 spans 13 amino acids. Germline lookup yields CDR1 KGHSH and CDR2 LQKENI. CDR3 DNA: TGTGCCAGCTCACAACAGGGGAATGAAAAACTGTTTTTT. Translated: CASSQQGNEKLFF.

The chain uses TRBV19 and TRBJ1-6; perhaps TRBD1 as D (6 bases). Germline CDR1 LNHDA, CDR2 SQIVND (reference sequence). V dropped 5 bases and J dropped 2 bases, with 10 bases sitting between them. CDR3 length equals 15 residues. The CDR3 nucleotides read TGTGCCAGTAGTCCAGGGGTGCCCTATAATTCACCCCTCCACTTT. Translating gives CASSPGVPYNSPLHF.

The chain couples TRBV7-8 to TRBJ1-5; D remains ambiguous. Germline V lookup: CDR1 SGHVS, CDR2 FQNEAQ. There are 15 residues in the CDR3. With 1 base removed from V and 3 bases from J, the gap between germline ends came to 10 bases. DNA of the CDR3: TGTGCCAGCAGCTTAGTCCCAACAGACAATCAGCCCCAGCATTTT. Translated, it gives CASSLVPTDNQPQHF.

This chain joins TRBV29-1 and TRBJ1-4, with 7 bases identical to TRBD1. Looked up from germline, CDR1 is SQVTM and CDR2 is ANQGSEA. The CDR3 contains 13 residues. With V trimmed by 4 bases and J by 5 bases, 4 bases remained unmatched. CDR3 nucleotide sequence: TGCAGCGTTGTAGAGACAGGGAATGAAAAACTGTTTTTT. As protein: CSVVETGNEKLFF.

The sample holds one count of this clone. The rearrangement links TRBV5-1 to TRBJ2-5; TRBD2 matches at 9 bases. The CDR3 loop spans 18 amino acids. With 1 base clipped from V and 2 bases from J, the junction kept 12 bases outside the gene matches. Germline CDR1 reads SGHRS; CDR2 reads YFSETQ. CDR3 in DNA: TGCGCCAGCAGCTTGAGTCTTCGAGCGGGGGGACCACAAGAGACCCAGTACTTC. Amino acid sequence: CASSLSLRAGGPQETQYF. The complete variable domain, with remaining parts taken from reference TRBV5-1 and TRBJ2-5, reads KAGVTQTPRYLIKTRGQQVTLSCSPISGHRSVSWYQQTPGQGLQFLFEYFSETQRNKGNFPGRFSGRQFSNSRSEMNVSTLELGDSALYLCASSLSLRAGGPQETQYFGPGTRLLVL.

This clone was found a few times. The V call is TRBV27, the J call TRBJ2-7; 9 bases are a match to TRBD2. The V gene end was trimmed by 5 bases and the J gene end by 3 bases; junction bases not matched to a gene: 8. The CDR3 is made up of 15 amino acids. Germline V lookup: CDR1 MNHEY, CDR2 SMNVEV (reference sequence). Here the CDR3 reads CASSPGGGGLYEQYF. CDR3 DNA sequence: TGTGCCAGCAGTCCCGGCGGGGGGGGACTCTACGAGCAGTACTTC.

CDR3 sequence reads: CASSSNRVREKLFF. In DNA form, the CDR3 reads TGTGCCAGCAGCTCTAACAGGGTACGTGAAAAACTGTTTTTT. The rearrangement links TRBV28 to TRBJ1-4; maybe TRBD1 (6 bases). Trimming pared 6 bases from V and 7 bases from J, leaving 15 bases between. CDR1 is MDHEN and CDR2 is SYDVKM in the germline V gene. CDR3 size: 14 residues.

V is TRBV6-1 and J is TRBJ2-1; 12 bases agree with TRBD2. With 4 bases clipped from V and 8 bases from J, the junction kept 15 bases outside the gene matches. The germline CDR1 and CDR2 sequences are MNHNS and SASEGT. The CDR3 loop spans 18 amino acids. The CDR3: CASSASGGWASGRDEQFF. The CDR3 DNA reads TGTGCCAGCAGTGCAAGCGGTGGTTGGGCTAGCGGGAGGGATGAGCAGTTCTTC.

V and J are TRBV7-2 and TRBJ2-1, with TRBD2 matching 11 bases. The V segment lost 5 bases and the J segment 6 bases; nucleotides outside the gene matches: 6. CDR3 length equals 15 residues. Germline CDR1 SGHTA, CDR2 FQGNSA. This chain's CDR3 is CASSVLAGAVNEQFF. The CDR3 DNA follows: TGTGCCAGCAGCGTACTAGCGGGAGCGGTCAATGAGCAGTTCTTC.

V gene TRBV29-1 combines with J gene TRBJ1-2; D ambiguous. Trimming took off 5 bases at V and 0 bases at J, with 16 bases between the two ends. This CDR3 spans 15 amino acids. Germline CDR1 is SQVTM and CDR2 is ANQGSEA. The CDR3 here is CSVREGAGTNYGYTF. CDR3 sequence (DNA): TGCAGCGTTAGGGAGGGAGCGGGCACTAACTATGGCTACACCTTC.